The clone carrying this T cell receptor (beta chain) was observed at least ten times. The data stem from a study of T-cell reconstitution after alpha-beta-depleted transplantation in children. The CDR3 has 11 amino acids. Deletions cut 3 bases from V and 7 bases from J, with 9 bases between. Germline lookup yields CDR1 GTSNPN and CDR2 SVGIG (reference sequence). The library targeted TCRbeta and was prepared with unique molecular identifiers. TCRdb reprocessed the PCR reads via MiXCR and lists one record per CDR3 protein. Of roughly 200,000 distinct CDR3 sequences in the sample, roughly 15% are singletons; the top ten hold approximately 13%.

This specimen was PBMCs from the stem cell graft donor, taken from the stem cell graft. The rearrangement links TRBV30 to TRBJ1-1; D is unclear. This TCR was recovered from a human donor who donated a stem cell graft to a child with acute lymphoblastic leukemia. The CDR3 DNA sequence: TGTGCCTGGAGAGGTGGAGATGAAGCTTTCTTT. Translation: CAWRGGDEAFF.